This T cell receptor beta chain was sequenced for a study of shared clonotypes between healthy human individuals. Only in-frame clones appear in the TCRdb table, and some are missing; sequencing was by immunoSEQ multiplex PCR. The table has 2 million to 2.5 million clones, approximately 95% seen once; the top ten hold 0.39%. The source is a young man in good health. Some clones in this sample may be carry-over from other donors' samples. Sequenced material: naive CD4+ T cells from PBMCs. As to subset: CD45RA+ positively selected.

CDR3 protein: CASSYRLAGGPPYEQYF. The CDR3 DNA follows: TGTGCCAGCAGCTACCGACTAGCGGGAGGGCCACCCTACGAGCAGTACTTC. The chain combines TRBV7-6 with TRBJ2-7; 14 nucleotides align to TRBD2. The CDR3 is 17 residues long. Germline assignment: CDR1 SGHVS and CDR2 FNYEAQ. The junction had 7 bases not matched to a gene; V was cut back by 4 bases and J by 2 bases.